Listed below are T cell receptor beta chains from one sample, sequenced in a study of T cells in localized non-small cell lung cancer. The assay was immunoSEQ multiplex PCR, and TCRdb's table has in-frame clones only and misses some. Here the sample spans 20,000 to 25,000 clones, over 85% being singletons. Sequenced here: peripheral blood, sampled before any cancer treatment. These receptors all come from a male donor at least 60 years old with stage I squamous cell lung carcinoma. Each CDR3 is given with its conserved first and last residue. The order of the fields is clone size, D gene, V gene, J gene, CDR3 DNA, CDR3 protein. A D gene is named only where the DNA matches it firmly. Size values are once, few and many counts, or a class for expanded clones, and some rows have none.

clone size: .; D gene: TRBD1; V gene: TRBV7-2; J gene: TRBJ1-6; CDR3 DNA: TGTGCCAGCAGCTTACGGGAGAAGACAGGGAGTAGTTCACCCCTCCACTTT; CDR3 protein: CASSLREKTGSSSPLHF
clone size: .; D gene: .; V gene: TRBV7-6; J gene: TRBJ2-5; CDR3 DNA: TGTGCCAGCAGCTTCAAAGAGACCCAGTACTTC; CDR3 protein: CASSFKETQYF
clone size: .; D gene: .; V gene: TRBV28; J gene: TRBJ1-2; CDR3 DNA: TGTGCCAGCAATCAGGGTTGGGATGGCTACACCTTC; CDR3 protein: CASNQGWDGYTF
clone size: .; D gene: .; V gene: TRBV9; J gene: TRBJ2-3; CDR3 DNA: TGTGCCAGCAGCGCCCCCGGCGGGGGCCGCACAGATACGCAGTATTTT; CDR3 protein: CASSAPGGGRTDTQYF
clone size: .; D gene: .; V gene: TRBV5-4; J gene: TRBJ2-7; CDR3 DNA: TGTGCCAGCAGCTCACTGACAGGTTCCTACGAGCAGTACTTC; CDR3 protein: CASSSLTGSYEQYF
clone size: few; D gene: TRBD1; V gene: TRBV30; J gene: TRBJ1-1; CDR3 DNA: TGTGCCTTTTTGACAGGGCCGGGAACTGAAGCTTTCTTT; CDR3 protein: CAFLTGPGTEAFF
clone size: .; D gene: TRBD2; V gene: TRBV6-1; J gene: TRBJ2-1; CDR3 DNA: TGTGCCAGCAGCGCCGAGCGGGGGCTCTGGAATGAGCAGTTCTTC; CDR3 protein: CASSAERGLWNEQFF
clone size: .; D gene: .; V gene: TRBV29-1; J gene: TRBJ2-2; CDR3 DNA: TGCAGCGCGTGGGGGTCCGCGAACACCGGGGAGCTGTTTTTT; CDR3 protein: CSAWGSANTGELFF
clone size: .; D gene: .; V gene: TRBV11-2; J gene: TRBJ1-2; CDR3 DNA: TGTGCCAGCAGCTTGGATAGAAGGGCTGCTGGAGTTGGCTACACCTTC; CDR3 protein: CASSLDRRAAGVGYTF
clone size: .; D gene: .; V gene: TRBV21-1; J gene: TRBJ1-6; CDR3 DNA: TGTGCCGGAGCCCGAGTGGGGACAGGGGGATACTCCTATAATTCACCCCTCCACTTT; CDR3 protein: CAGARVGTGGYSYNSPLHF